These 4 T cell receptor beta chains came from one sample sequenced in a study of blood T cell repertoires in COVID-19. Sequencing was performed with immunoSEQ multiplex PCR; in TCRdb, only in-frame clones are kept and a portion is missing. The sample has under 300,000 clones, roughly 80% seen once. Sequencing was done on a sample of peripheral blood. Receptor source: a woman at least 80 years old with acute or convalescent COVID-19.

This chain joins TRBV5-1 and TRBJ1-2; perhaps TRBD1 as D (6 bases). Trimming removed 0 bases at V and 5 bases at J, with 11 bases between. This CDR3 spans 14 amino acids. Germline V gene lookup returns CDR1 SGHRS and CDR2 YFSETQ. As DNA, the CDR3 is TGCGCCAGCAGCTTGGGGACAGAGAGTTATGGCTACACCTTC. This sequence encodes CASSLGTESYGYTF.

The chain carries TRBV2 and TRBJ1-6, with 9 bases that match TRBD1. Germline CDR1 and CDR2: SNHLY and FYNNEI. The CDR3 contains 15 residues. Trimming removed 6 bases from V and 13 bases from J; junction bases left unmatched: 13. CDR3 loop: CASRTEQGAGLPLHF. CDR3 sequence (DNA): TGTGCCAGCAGAACGGAACAGGGGGCCGGTTTGCCCCTCCACTTT. The complete variable domain, with remaining parts taken from reference TRBV2 and TRBJ1-6, reads EPEVTQTPSHQVTQMGQEVILRCVPISNHLYFYWYRQILGQKVEFLVSFYNNEISEKSEIFDDQFSVERPDGSNFTLKIRSTKLEDSAMYFCASRTEQGAGLPLHFGNGTRLTVT.

This chain connects TRBV18 to TRBJ2-2; weak D call: TRBD1 (5 bases). This CDR3 has 13 amino acids. Trimming took 6 bases from V and 4 from J, leaving 9 bases between them. The germline CDR1 and CDR2 sequences are KGHSH and LQKENI. This chain's CDR3 is CASSPDSTGELFF. The CDR3 DNA follows: TGTGCCAGCTCCCCTGACAGCACCGGGGAGCTGTTTTTT.

The chain is built from TRBV27 and TRBJ1-5; 7 bases line up with TRBD1. The germline CDR1 and CDR2 sequences are MNHEY and SMNVEV (reference sequence). The CDR3 is 15 amino acids. The junction had 8 bases not matched to a gene; V was cut back by 5 bases and J by 4 bases. CDR3 DNA: TGTGCCAGCAGTCCGACACAGGGGAAAAATCAGCCCCAGCATTTT. Residues: CASSPTQGKNQPQHF.